The entry below describes one TCR beta chain. Per the original data handling: Estimated nucleated cell counts came from reference gene primer amplification. Some clones are missing from TCRdb's copy, which holds only in-frame ones; the method was immunoSEQ multiplex PCR. V and J calls plus clone size are reproduced from that table; the DNA served to infer D and trimming. The sample records some 80,000 clones, 81% being singletons. This sample is part of a study of blood T cell repertoires in COVID-19. As for the study in general: Specimens from acute and convalescent COVID-19 originated in the United States, Italy and Spain. Sample material is recorded as cDNA or gDNA derived from T cells, B-cell-depleted T cells, or PBMCs.

The CDR3 runs 17 residues. CDR1 and CDR2 (germline): SGHNT, YYREEE (reference sequence). Trimming cost V 2 bases and J 2 bases, with 18 bases left between them. The sequenced material came from peripheral blood. The receptor's source is a man older than 75 with acute or convalescent COVID-19. J is TRBJ2-3 and V is TRBV5-4, with a weak D call TRBD2 (7 bases). The chain's CDR3 is CASSFPLGAGHTDTQYF. CDR3 in DNA: TGTGCCAGCAGCTTCCCCCTAGGAGCGGGACACACAGATACGCAGTATTTT.